This entry describes one TCR beta chain. Its target is unknown. One junction end does not reproduce the germline sequence, and a read error may be involved. This sample is drawn from a study of tumor-infiltrating lymphocytes in primary liver carcinoma. Background on the study: Each of the samples returned roughly 3.65 to 7.5 million productive TCRbeta reads (a yield similar across tissue types).

General study results and limits: The study found only about 7.5-25% of top clones in all five tumor regions.

Germline V lookup: CDR1 SGHAT, CDR2 FQNNGV. CDR3 length: 14 amino acids. Extraction of RNA together with DNA used about 17-30 mg of unsorted bulk tissue. The input was around 530 ng total RNA; TCR beta cDNA was made from it with a constant-region primer. It was through three nested multiplex PCR rounds of slightly modified ARM-PCR that TCR beta libraries arose. A C-beta reverse primer was combined with TRBV1-TRBV30 forward primers in the first two PCR rounds, and each round had 10 cycles. TCRdb called the multiplex PCR reads again in MiXCR, with one record for every CDR3 protein. The sample carries about 59,000 distinct CDR3 sequences, 71% recorded once.

V gene TRBV11-2 combines with J gene TRBJ2-7; D remains ambiguous. Sample: liver tumor tissue from sampling region 2. As to subset: tumor region T2, inferior pole. The origin of this receptor is a man in his forties with primary liver carcinoma and hepatitis B virus infection. CDR3 protein: CANSLDIGGWEEYF. DNA of the CDR3: TGTGCCAACAGCTTAGATATTGGTGGATGGGAAGAGTACTTC.